The 17 T cell receptor beta chains listed next were all sequenced from one sample in a study of blood T cell repertoires in COVID-19. Some clones are missing from TCRdb's copy, which holds only in-frame ones; the method was immunoSEQ multiplex PCR. The sample includes 150,000 to 200,000 clones, about nine tenths of them seen just once. The sequenced sample consisted of peripheral blood. These receptor sequences come from a man between 60 and 75 years old with acute or convalescent COVID-19.

The J gene is TRBJ1-1, the V gene TRBV6-2 or TRBV6-3, with a possible D match to TRBD1 (5 bases). The CDR3 has 14 residues. Trimming took 4 bases from V and 7 from J, leaving 16 bases between them. Per germline, CDR1 MNHEY and CDR2 SVGEGT. This chain's CDR3 is CASSFLGLGLEAFF. In nucleotides, the CDR3 is TGTGCCAGCAGTTTCCTGGGCCTGGGGCTTGAAGCTTTCTTT.

This clone was found once. V gene TRBV10-3 combines with J gene TRBJ2-7, with D perhaps matching TRBD1 (5 bases). Trimming pared 2 bases from V and 0 bases from J, leaving 17 bases between. This CDR3 is built from 17 residues. Germline CDR1 reads ENHRY; CDR2 reads SYGVKD. This CDR3 is CAISEGRTREISYEQYF. The CDR3 nucleotides are TGTGCCATCAGTGAGGGCAGGACCAGGGAAATCTCCTACGAGCAGTACTTC.

The chain recombines TRBV2 with TRBJ2-1; TRBD2 matches at 11 bases. The V and J ends lost 6 bases and 16 bases, in that order; junction bases with no gene match: 8. The germline gives CDR1 SNHLY, CDR2 FYNNEI. CDR3 length: 12 residues. CDR3 nucleotides: TGTGCCAGCAGACTAGCGGGGGACGAGCCTTTCTTC. Protein sequence: CASRLAGDEPFF.

This chain connects TRBV19 to TRBJ2-2; 12 nucleotides line up with TRBD2. The CDR3 extends over 18 amino acids. The V and J ends lost 8 bases and 4 bases, in that order; junction bases with no gene match: 14. Germline-derived CDR1 and CDR2 are LNHDA and SQIVND (reference sequence). In nucleotides, the CDR3 is TGTGCCAGTGCAGCTAGGGCTAGCGGGGGGGCCGGCACCGGGGAGCTGTTTTTT. Translation gives CASAARASGGAGTGELFF.

The chain has TRBV7-9 and TRBJ1-2; weak D call: TRBD1 (5 bases). This CDR3 comprises 16 residues. From germline, CDR1 is SEHNR and CDR2 FQNEAQ (reference sequence). Trimming shortened V by 8 bases and J by 1 base, and 20 bases separated the two germline ends. CDR3 protein: CASRLFTGDVNYGYTF. For the CDR3, the DNA is TGTGCCAGCCGATTGTTTACAGGAGATGTTAACTATGGCTACACCTTC.

The V call is TRBV5-4, the J call TRBJ1-1, with TRBD1 identical over 11 bases. The V gene's germline CDR1 is SGHNT and CDR2 YYREEE (reference sequence). The CDR3 runs to 15 residues. The V and J ends lost 3 bases and 4 bases, in that order; junction bases with no gene match: 5. The CDR3 DNA follows: TGTGCCAGCAGCTCCCGGACAGGGGGCCTCACTGAAGCTTTCTTT. Protein sequence: CASSSRTGGLTEAFF. Full variable domain (remainder filled in from reference TRBV5-4 and TRBJ1-1): ETGVTQSPTHLIKTRGQQVTLRCSSQSGHNTVSWYQQALGQGPQFIFQYYREEENGRGNFPPRFSGLQFPNYSSELNVNALELDDSALYLCASSSRTGGLTEAFFGQGTRLTVV.

The chain uses TRBV29-1 and TRBJ2-7, with 10 bases identical to TRBD1. Trimming cost V 5 bases and J 4 bases; bases outside gene matches: 14. The V gene's germline CDR1 is SQVTM and CDR2 ANQGSEA. This CDR3 has 16 residues. The CDR3 DNA reads as TGCAGCGTTCTTTTCACCGGGACAGGGGCATTATACGAGCAGTACTTC. Amino acid sequence: CSVLFTGTGALYEQYF.

This chain uses TRBV6-5 with TRBJ1-6; D gene uncertain. CDR1 is MNHEY and CDR2 is SVGAGI in the germline V gene. Trimming removed 7 bases from V and 9 bases from J, with 7 bases in between. The CDR3 covers 11 residues. CDR3 in amino acids: CASNFGSPLHF. The CDR3 coding sequence is TGTGCCAGCAATTTCGGTTCACCCCTCCACTTT.

The chain employs TRBV12-3 or TRBV12-4 and TRBJ1-5; D may be TRBD1 (5 bases). CDR3 length equals 12 residues. V lost 6 bases and J lost 11, with 14 bases in between. The CDR3 DNA reads TGTGCCAGCAGCTGGGGCGCAAGGGCCCAGCATTTT. Its protein product is CASSWGARAQHF.

J is TRBJ1-1 and V is TRBV5-4; D possibly corresponds to TRBD1 (5 bases). CDR3 size: 14 residues. Germline V gene data show CDR1 as SGHNT and CDR2 as YYREEE (reference sequence). Between the trimmed V and J ends, which lost 2 bases and 11 bases, there was a span of 19 bases. The CDR3 sequence: CASSLGRAQDGAFF. The CDR3 DNA reads as TGTGCCAGCAGCTTAGGCAGGGCCCAGGATGGGGCTTTCTTT.

This rearrangement joins TRBV19 to TRBJ1-3; D is unclear. Germline V CDR1 and CDR2: LNHDA, SQIVND (reference sequence). The CDR3 has 14 residues. V shed 5 bases and J shed 4 bases, with 12 bases lying between them. CDR3 sequence (DNA): TGTGCCAGTAGTCCCATAGCAGCCGGAAACACCATATATTTT. This encodes CASSPIAAGNTIYF.

This CDR3 is CATSDHPTAGVYYGYTF. CDR3 coding DNA: TGTGCCACCAGTGACCACCCCACTGCAGGGGTGTACTATGGCTACACCTTC. The chain uses TRBV24-1 and TRBJ1-2, with D perhaps matching TRBD1 (6 bases). Trimming cost V 4 bases and J 3 bases, with 20 bases left between them. This CDR3 is built from 17 residues. Germline assignment: CDR1 KGHDR and CDR2 SFDVKD.

The rearrangement links TRBV11-2 to TRBJ1-3; no reliable D call. The CDR3 is 14 amino acids. Trimming cost V 0 bases and J 4 bases, with 7 bases left between them. Germline CDR1 is SGHAT and CDR2 is FQNNGV. CDR3 sequence reads: CASSLDLPGNTIYF. CDR3 nucleotide sequence: TGTGCCAGCAGCTTAGATCTTCCCGGAAACACCATATATTTT.

This sequence joins TRBV2 and TRBJ1-5; 8 bases line up with TRBD1. CDR1 and CDR2 (germline): SNHLY, FYNNEI. J gave up 6 bases and V 4 bases, and 5 bases lay outside the gene matches. The CDR3 totals 14 residues. The CDR3 sequence: CASSADRGTQPQHF. The CDR3 DNA is TGTGCCAGCAGTGCCGACAGGGGTACTCAGCCCCAGCATTTT.

This clone was counted between two and nine times. The J gene is TRBJ2-2, the V gene TRBV6-1, with a weak D call TRBD2 (5 bases). Germline CDR1 MNHNS, CDR2 SASEGT. This CDR3 contains 15 residues. The germline V and J ends were trimmed by 3 bases and 6 bases, with 14 bases remaining between them. CDR3 DNA: TGTGCCAGCAGTGAGCGAGGGAGTTGGGCCGGGGAGCTGTTTTTT. It is translated as CASSERGSWAGELFF.

This chain connects TRBV24-1 to TRBJ2-5; 8 bases match TRBD1. The trim removed 4 bases at V and 2 bases at J, leaving 5 bases unmatched. The CDR3 totals 15 residues. CDR1 KGHDR and CDR2 SFDVKD come from the germline V gene. CDR3 region: CATSDRRGLQETQYF. CDR3 coding DNA: TGTGCCACCAGTGACCGCAGGGGGCTACAAGAGACCCAGTACTTC.

V is TRBV5-1 and J is TRBJ1-2, with TRBD1 matching over 8 bases. CDR1 and CDR2 (germline): SGHRS, YFSETQ. CDR3 length equals 13 residues. J gave up 3 bases and V 5 bases, and 3 bases lay outside the gene matches. This chain's CDR3 is CASRPDRDYGYTF. In DNA form, the CDR3 reads TGCGCCAGCAGACCGGACAGGGACTATGGCTACACCTTC.